These 9 T cell receptor beta chains were sequenced from one sample in a study of identical twins. From the 5' RACE reads, TCRdb called clonotypes with MiXCR, one entry per CDR3 protein. The repertoire holds hundreds of thousands of distinct CDR3 sequences, with around a sixth as singletons. These data were likewise used in another study, on T cells expressing NK-cell markers.

Sequenced material: PBMCs. Every receptor here comes from a woman in her late teens or twenties in good health.

This clonotype appeared many times. This rearrangement joins TRBV5-1 to TRBJ2-7, with 10 bases that match TRBD2. The V gene's germline CDR1 is SGHRS and CDR2 YFSETQ. CDR3 length equals 15 residues. The V gene end was trimmed by 0 bases and the J gene end by 5 bases; junction bases not matched to a gene: 5. CDR3 protein: CASSLVIAGGHEQYF. The CDR3 DNA follows: TGCGCCAGCAGCTTGGTGATAGCGGGAGGCCACGAGCAGTACTTC.

The gene calls are TRBV5-1 and TRBJ1-1; D possibly corresponds to TRBD1 (5 bases). The CDR3 extends over 15 amino acids. With 0 bases removed from V and 3 bases from J, the gap between germline ends came to 12 bases. CDR1 is SGHRS and CDR2 is YFSETQ in the germline V gene. The CDR3 DNA sequence: TGCGCCAGCAGCTTGGTCCCCAGGGAAGACACTGAAGCTTTCTTT. Its protein product is CASSLVPREDTEAFF.

This chain joins TRBV12-5 and TRBJ2-1; D is ambiguous. The CDR3 length is 18 residues. Germline V gives CDR1 LGHNT, CDR2 FRNRAP. V was trimmed by 0 bases and J by 1 base, leaving 16 bases between them. The CDR3 reads CASGLVRVSGVSYNEQFF. DNA of the CDR3: TGTGCTAGTGGTTTGGTACGAGTTTCTGGGGTATCCTACAATGAGCAGTTCTTC.

This clonotype was seen a few times. V usage is TRBV25-1 and J usage is TRBJ1-1; D is perhaps TRBD1 (6 bases). The germline CDR1 and CDR2 sequences are MGHDK and SYGVNS. Trimming cost V 6 bases and J 6 bases, with 20 bases left between them. The CDR3 totals 15 residues. The CDR3 here is CASSPPGASGPEAFF. The DNA of the CDR3 is TGTGCCAGCAGCCCTCCAGGGGCCTCTGGGCCTGAAGCTTTCTTT.

The chain employs TRBV7-2 and TRBJ2-5; perhaps TRBD2 as D (6 bases). The V gene lost 5 bases and the J gene lost 4 bases, with 17 bases spanning the gap. This CDR3 is built from 15 residues. The V gene's germline CDR1 is SGHTA and CDR2 FQGNSA. CDR3 coding DNA: TGTGCCAGCAGCCCTCGCGTCGTCGGGGGAGAGACCCAGTACTTC. Translating it yields CASSPRVVGGETQYF. Complete variable domain (other parts from reference TRBV7-2 and TRBJ2-5): GAGVSQSPSNKVTEKGKDVELRCDPISGHTALYWYRQSLGQGLEFLIYFQGNSAPDKSGLPSDRFSAERTGGSVSTLTIQRTQQEDSAVYLCASSPRVVGGETQYFGPGTRLLVL.

This clonotype was picked up a small number of times. The chain employs TRBV9 and TRBJ1-3; D unclear. V lost 5 bases to trimming and J lost 1 base, with 7 bases between them. The CDR3 has 13 residues. Germline values: CDR1 SGDLS, CDR2 YYNGEE. CDR3 DNA sequence: TGTGCCAGCAGGGACGGTTCTGGAAACACCATATATTTT. Residues: CASRDGSGNTIYF.

This sequence joins TRBV18 and TRBJ1-1; no firm D call. V lost 4 bases, J lost 11 bases, and 14 bases lay in between. CDR3 length equals 12 residues. Per the germline V gene, CDR1 is KGHSH and CDR2 is LQKENI. The DNA for the CDR3 is TGTGCCAGCTCACATACTATGGGTCTGGCTTTCTTT. Its translation is CASSHTMGLAFF.

This clonotype occurred many times. V is TRBV10-1 and J is TRBJ2-3; D assignment may be TRBD1 or TRBD2 (5 bases each). CDR1 WNHNN and CDR2 SYGVQD come from the germline V gene (reference sequence). This CDR3 contains 14 residues. Trimming shortened V by 5 bases and J by 8 bases, and 17 bases separated the two germline ends. CDR3 region: CASSSGTPTGTQYF. In nucleotides, the CDR3 is TGCGCCAGCAGTTCCGGGACCCCAACGGGTACGCAGTATTTT.

The gene calls are TRBV7-2 and TRBJ2-4; a weak D match, TRBD1 (5 bases). From germline, CDR1 is SGHTA and CDR2 FQGNSA. The CDR3 covers 17 residues. V was cut by 3 bases and J by 1 base, with 16 bases left in between. CDR3 DNA: TGTGCCAGCAGCTTCCCGGAAAAGGGGAATGCCAAAAACATTCAGTACTTC. Protein sequence: CASSFPEKGNAKNIQYF.